Below are 12 T cell receptor beta chains sequenced from a single sample in a study of shared clonotypes between healthy human individuals. Sequencing used immunoSEQ multiplex PCR; TCRdb keeps in-frame clones, though not all of them. The table has roughly 2,300,000 clones, 85% to 95% seen once. The sequencing sample was made of naive CD4+ T cells from PBMCs. Subset meaning: CD45RA+ positively selected. The receptor source for this set is a man aged 18 to 30 in good health. Some clones in this sample may be carry-over from other donors' samples.

Concerning this clone: Other DNA variants within this sample encode the same CDR3. The genes are TRBV30 and TRBJ2-7, with D perhaps assigned TRBD1 or TRBD2 (6 bases each). The CDR3 is 11 residues long. From germline, CDR1 is GTSNPN and CDR2 SVGIG (reference sequence). With 1 base removed from V and 6 bases from J, the gap between germline ends came to 7 bases. The CDR3 DNA is TGTGCCTGGAGTGAGGGGGGCGAGCAGTACTTC. The encoded protein is CAWSEGGEQYF.

J is TRBJ2-1 and V is TRBV7-2, with a possible D match to TRBD1 (5 bases). V lost 4 bases and J 4 bases, leaving 14 bases between the germline ends. The CDR3 length is 15 residues. The germline V gene encodes CDR1 SGHTA and CDR2 FQGNSA. The CDR3 loop reads CASSSPVGAYNEQFF. CDR3 bases: TGTGCCAGCAGCTCTCCCGTAGGGGCGTACAATGAGCAGTTCTTC. The variable domain in full, completed from reference TRBV7-2 and TRBJ2-1, reads GAGVSQSPSNKVTEKGKDVELRCDPISGHTALYWYRQSLGQGLEFLIYFQGNSAPDKSGLPSDRFSAERTGGSVSTLTIQRTQQEDSAVYLCASSSPVGAYNEQFFGPGTRLTVL.

This CDR3 is CASRIAAGDTQYF. The CDR3 DNA sequence: TGTGCCAGTAGAATCGCTGCGGGAGATACGCAGTATTTT. This chain uses TRBV19 with TRBJ2-3; D might be TRBD2 (5 bases). The germline gives CDR1 LNHDA, CDR2 SQIVND (reference sequence). Trimming stripped 6 bases from V and 5 bases from J, with 12 bases between. This CDR3 has 13 residues.

The rearrangement links TRBV6-1 to TRBJ2-3; TRBD2 might be the D (6 bases). The CDR3 is 15 residues long. V was trimmed by 2 bases and J by 3 bases, leaving 12 bases between them. Germline V gene lookup returns CDR1 MNHNS and CDR2 SASEGT. The DNA of the CDR3 is TGTGCCAGCAGTGAATCGGGAGTGGGGACAGATACGCAGTATTTT. This sequence encodes CASSESGVGTDTQYF.

The chain combines TRBV4-2 with TRBJ2-3, with 10 bases fitting TRBD2. Germline V gives CDR1 LGHNA, CDR2 YNFKEQ. The CDR3 has 16 amino acids. The ends lost 0 bases at V and 9 bases at J; junction bases unmatched: 9. CDR3 sequence reads: CASSQEVAGGVYTQYF. CDR3 nucleotides: TGTGCCAGCAGCCAAGAGGTAGCGGGAGGCGTGTACACGCAGTATTTT.

The V call is TRBV5-1, the J call TRBJ2-3, with 11 bases fitting TRBD2. With V trimmed by 2 bases and J by 6 bases, 8 bases remained unmatched. The germline CDR1 and CDR2 sequences are SGHRS and YFSETQ. CDR3 length equals 16 residues. The CDR3 DNA follows: TGCGCCAGCAGCTTTGGACTAGCGGGTTTAGGGGATACGCAGTATTTT. This sequence encodes CASSFGLAGLGDTQYF.

This clone was picked up one time. CDR3 nucleotide sequence: TGTGCCAGCATCGATCAAGCGGGGACCAAAAACATTCAGTACTTC. Translating gives CASIDQAGTKNIQYF. The J gene is TRBJ2-4, the V gene TRBV7-2; 7 nucleotides line up with TRBD2. V was clipped by 7 bases and J by 2 bases; unmatched bases: 8. The CDR3 sequence is 15 residues long. Germline V gene data show CDR1 as SGHTA and CDR2 as FQGNSA.

The chain links TRBV5-1 to TRBJ2-1, with D maybe TRBD1 (6 bases). The V end was cut by 0 bases, the J end by 2 bases, with 12 bases between. Germline V lookup: CDR1 SGHRS, CDR2 YFSETQ. The CDR3 is 16 residues long. CDR3 region: CASSLGLGAAYNEQFF. In nucleotides, the CDR3 is TGCGCCAGCAGCTTGGGGTTGGGGGCCGCCTACAATGAGCAGTTCTTC. Supplemented by reference TRBV5-1 and TRBJ2-1, the full variable domain reads KAGVTQTPRYLIKTRGQQVTLSCSPISGHRSVSWYQQTPGQGLQFLFEYFSETQRNKGNFPGRFSGRQFSNSRSEMNVSTLELGDSALYLCASSLGLGAAYNEQFFGPGTRLTVL.

In this sample, this clone turned up a few times. The CDR3 DNA follows: TGTGCCAGCAGTACCGAGGGGGCTGGGGCCAACGTCCTGACTTTC. It is translated as CASSTEGAGANVLTF. V is TRBV6-6 and J is TRBJ2-6; TRBD1 might be the D (6 bases). The V end was cut by 5 bases, the J end by 2 bases, with 10 bases between. From germline, CDR1 is MNHNY and CDR2 SVGAGI (reference sequence). This CDR3 comprises 15 residues.

This clone was picked up one time. The V gene is TRBV10-3, the J gene TRBJ2-1; 9 bases map to TRBD2. Germline loops: CDR1 ENHRY, CDR2 SYGVKD. This CDR3 is built from 15 residues. The V and J ends lost 3 bases and 8 bases, in that order; junction bases with no gene match: 8. The CDR3 DNA reads TGTGCCATCAGTGATTCTTGGGCGGGAGGGGATGAGCAGTTCTTC. It is translated as CAISDSWAGGDEQFF.

The chain combines TRBV2 with TRBJ2-6; no firm D call. Germline V gives CDR1 SNHLY, CDR2 FYNNEI. This CDR3 is built from 16 residues. V lost 4 bases to trimming and J lost 4 bases, with 14 bases between them. DNA of the CDR3: TGTGCCAGCAGTGCCCCGTCCCAAGCCGGGGCCAACGTCCTGACTTTC. Translating gives CASSAPSQAGANVLTF.

The rearrangement uses TRBV4-1 and TRBJ1-1; D possibly corresponds to TRBD1 (6 bases). The CDR3 is 15 residues long. V shed 4 bases and J shed 3 bases, with 15 bases lying between them. Germline V lookup: CDR1 MGHRA, CDR2 YSYEKL. The CDR3 here is CASSPSTGPHTEAFF. CDR3 coding DNA: TGCGCCAGCAGCCCATCGACAGGTCCCCACACTGAAGCTTTCTTT.